A selection of T cell receptor beta chains follows, all from one sample in a study of T cell responses to AZD1222 COVID-19 vaccine. Using immunoSEQ multiplex PCR, the repertoire was profiled, and TCRdb retains in-frame clones only, with some absent. This sample has approximately 74,000 clones, with roughly 85% found just once. The source was peripheral blood, collected 28 days after the second AZD1222 dose. All receptors derive from an adult who received the AZD1222 COVID-19 vaccine. Each CDR3 is given with its conserved first and last residue. A D gene is named only where the DNA matches it firmly. The size entry is marked missing in some rows and otherwise reads once, few, many or a size class.

>NA|NA|TRBJ1-2|TRBV30
TGTGCCGCCCCGGGCATCTATGGCTACACCTTC
CAAPGIYGYTF
>TRBD1|NA|TRBJ1-6|TRBV5-5
TGTGCCAGCAGCGGGACAGGGGGTGATTCACCCCTCCACTTT
CASSGTGGDSPLHF
>NA|NA|TRBJ2-5|TRBV7-2
TGTGCCAGCAGCTTAGCGTTTGGGGGGTTAGGAGAGACCCAGTACTTC
CASSLAFGGLGETQYF
>TRBD1|once|TRBJ1-2|TRBV6-5
TGTGCCAGCAGTTACGGGACAGGGGCTGGGAACTATGGCTACACCTTC
CASSYGTGAGNYGYTF
>NA|NA|TRBJ1-2|TRBV12-3/TRBV12-4
TGTGCCAGCAGTTTGAGGGGAATGGGTGGCTACACCTTC
CASSLRGMGGYTF
>TRBD2|NA|TRBJ2-1|TRBV6-5
TGTGCCACCGGACCCCCGGGACTAGCTCACTCGTTCTTC
CATGPPGLAHSFF
>NA|NA|TRBJ1-5|TRBV5-6
TGTGCCAGCAGTTCCTACCAGGGAGATCAGCCCCAGCATTTT
CASSSYQGDQPQHF
>NA|NA|TRBJ1-2|TRBV5-6
TGTGCCAGCAGCGTCTGGACGCCTGGTCATGGCTACACCTTC
CASSVWTPGHGYTF
>TRBD1|NA|TRBJ1-5|TRBV7-8
TGTGCCAGCAGCCCCGGACAGGGGTCCTATCAGCCCCAGCATTTT
CASSPGQGSYQPQHF
>NA|NA|TRBJ1-1|TRBV30
TGTGCCTGGAGTCGGACACCGCGGACTGAAGCTTTCTTT
CAWSRTPRTEAFF
>TRBD1|NA|TRBJ1-1|TRBV9
TGTGCCAGCAGCTTCCGAGGGACAGGGAACACTGAAGCTTTCTTT
CASSFRGTGNTEAFF
>NA|NA|TRBJ1-5|TRBV12-3/TRBV12-4
TGTGCCAGCAGTTTCAGGGAAATGCGGCCCCAGCATTTT
CASSFREMRPQHF
>TRBD1|NA|TRBJ1-2|TRBV29-1
TGCAGCGTCGGTGACAGGGGGCCTGCCTATGGCTACACCTTC
CSVGDRGPAYGYTF
>NA|few|TRBJ2-1|TRBV19
TGTGCCAGTAGTGTACAGGGTCGGGATGAGCAGTTCTTC
CASSVQGRDEQFF
>NA|NA|TRBJ1-2|TRBV21-1
TGTGCCAGGTATCAGGGGGGGATCGGCTACACCTTC
CARYQGGIGYTF
>TRBD2|NA|TRBJ2-1|TRBV11-2
TGTGCCAGCAGCTCCATCGGGGCGGGAGGATATGAGCAGTTCTTC
CASSSIGAGGYEQFF
>TRBD1|NA|TRBJ2-3|TRBV5-4
TGTGCCAGCAGCCCAGGACAGGGGGCGCCAAATACGCAGTATTTT
CASSPGQGAPNTQYF
>NA|NA|TRBJ1-5|TRBV2
TGTGCCAGCACCCCTGAGGGACAGCCCCAGCATTTT
CASTPEGQPQHF
>NA|NA|TRBJ2-7|TRBV5-4
TGTGCCAGCAGCTACCCCGACAGATACGAGCAGTACTTC
CASSYPDRYEQYF
>TRBD2|NA|TRBJ2-1|TRBV7-3
TGTGCCAGCAGCCAAAGCGGGAATCTTTTCAATGAGCAGTTCTTC
CASSQSGNLFNEQFF
>NA|NA|TRBJ1-5|TRBV18
TGTGCCAGCTCACCCGGGGGGGACGGTCAGCCCCAGCATTTT
CASSPGGDGQPQHF
>NA|NA|TRBJ2-3|TRBV7-3
TGTGCCAGCAGCCTCGGACAGAGCACAGATACGCAGTATTTT
CASSLGQSTDTQYF
>NA|once|TRBJ1-1|TRBV3-1/TRBV3-2
TGTGCCAGCAGCCGGGGACGGACCCTGAACACTGAAGCTTTCTTT
CASSRGRTLNTEAFF
>TRBD1|NA|TRBJ1-5|TRBV4-2
TGTGCCAGCAGCAAAGGACAGGGGGAAGAGAGCAATCAGCCCCAGCATTTT
CASSKGQGEESNQPQHF
>TRBD1|few|TRBJ1-2|TRBV6-1
TGTGCCAGCAGTGAAGCGAGGGACAGGGCCTATGGCTACACCTTC
CASSEARDRAYGYTF
>NA|NA|TRBJ1-1|TRBV18
TGTGCCAGCTCACGGGTCGAAGGGTGGGGCACTGAAGCTTTCTTT
CASSRVEGWGTEAFF
>NA|few|TRBJ2-2|TRBV19
TGTGCCAGTAGTATATCTCAAAGGGGAGCATCGAACACCGGGGAGCTGTTTTTT
CASSISQRGASNTGELFF
>TRBD2|NA|TRBJ2-1|TRBV3-1/TRBV3-2
TGTGCCAGCAGCCATCGGCTAGCGGGAGTTGGATACAATGAGCAGTTCTTC
CASSHRLAGVGYNEQFF